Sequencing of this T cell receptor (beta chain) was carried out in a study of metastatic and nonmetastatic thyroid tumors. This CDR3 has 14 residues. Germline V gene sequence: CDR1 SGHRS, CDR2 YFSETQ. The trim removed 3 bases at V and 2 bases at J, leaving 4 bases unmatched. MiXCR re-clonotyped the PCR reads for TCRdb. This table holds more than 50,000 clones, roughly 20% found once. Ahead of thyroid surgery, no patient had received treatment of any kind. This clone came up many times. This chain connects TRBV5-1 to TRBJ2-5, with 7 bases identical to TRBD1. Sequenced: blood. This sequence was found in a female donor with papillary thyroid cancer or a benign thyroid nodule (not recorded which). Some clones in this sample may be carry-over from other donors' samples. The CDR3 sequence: CASSSQGLQETQYF. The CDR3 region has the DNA TGCGCCAGCAGCTCACAGGGGCTACAAGAGACCCAGTACTTC.